The sequence of this T cell receptor (beta chain) was determined in a study of OX40 agonist ivuxolimab in advanced cancers. V gave up 11 bases and J gave up 3 bases; unmatched junction bases: 12. CDR3 size: 15 residues. Looked up from germline, CDR1 is LNHDA and CDR2 is SQIVND (reference sequence). TCRdb keeps only in-frame clones here, not all; method: immunoSEQ multiplex PCR. The table shows 65,000 to 90,000 clones, with 85% to 90% occurring only once. Excluded were patients having autoimmune disease history or systemic immunosuppression. This clonotype originated in an adult with an advanced solid tumor such as melanoma, head and neck, liver or kidney cancer. Sequencing was performed on CD4+ or CD8+ T cells sorted from blood, taken in a trial of the OX40 agonist ivuxolimab. This chain joins TRBV19 and TRBJ2-2; 7 bases align to TRBD1. The CDR3 DNA follows: TGTGCCTCAGAGAAGACAGGGTGGGACACCGGGGAGCTGTTTTTT. Its protein product is CASEKTGWDTGELFF.